These 21 T cell receptor beta chains originate from one sample sequenced in a study of shared clonotypes between healthy human individuals (dated by TCRdb to 2020 to 2021). The receptor library was made with the immunoSEQ multiplex PCR assay. As stored in TCRdb, this immuneACCESS dataset retains in-frame rearrangements with V and J assigned. A fraction of the clones does not appear; measured against another copy, unresolved V genes explain less than half of the discrepancy, and the remainder lacks a known reason. The sample has roughly 1,100,000 clones on record, around 75% of them singletons. The top ten clones comprise roughly 1.5% of the sample. Sequencing was carried out using memory CD4+ T cells sorted from blood. Interpreted using the paper, the cell subset or site label stands for: CD45RA-negative fraction. The origin of the receptors is a man younger than 35 in good health.

This clone was seen more than once but under ten times. Other DNA sequences in this specimen translate into the identical CDR3. This sequence joins TRBV30 and TRBJ1-1, with D unresolved. Germline CDR1 and CDR2: GTSNPN and SVGIG (reference sequence). The CDR3 is 12 residues long. The V end was cut by 5 bases, the J end by 0 bases, with 7 bases between. The CDR3 sequence is CAWSRMNTEAFF. DNA for the CDR3: TGTGCCTGGTCCCGCATGAACACTGAAGCTTTCTTT. The full variable domain, rest sourced from reference TRBV30 and TRBJ1-1, is SQTIHQWPATLVQPVGSPLSLECTVEGTSNPNLYWYRQAAGRGLQLLFYSVGIGQISSEVPQNLSASRPQDRQFILSSKKLLLSDSGFYLCAWSRMNTEAFFGQGTRLTVV.

The V gene is TRBV7-9, the J gene TRBJ1-5; the D is unclear. With 4 bases removed from V and 0 bases from J, the gap between germline ends came to 7 bases. The CDR3 spans 14 residues. Germline V lookup: CDR1 SEHNR, CDR2 FQNEAQ (reference sequence). CDR3 coding DNA: TGTGCCAGCAGCTCCGGGAGTAGCAATCAGCCCCAGCATTTT. Residues: CASSSGSSNQPQHF.

The J gene is TRBJ2-2, the V gene TRBV5-1; 9 bases map to TRBD1. J gave up 0 bases and V 3 bases, and 9 bases lay outside the gene matches. The CDR3 is made up of 18 amino acids. Germline V lookup: CDR1 SGHRS, CDR2 YFSETQ. CDR3 protein: CASSWGTGSTANTGELFF. The CDR3 nucleotides are TGCGCCAGCAGCTGGGGGACAGGGTCAACCGCGAACACCGGGGAGCTGTTTTTT.

The chain couples TRBV5-1 to TRBJ1-6; D might be TRBD1 (6 bases). Germline-derived CDR1 and CDR2 are SGHRS and YFSETQ. V lost 4 bases and J 3 bases, leaving 17 bases between the germline ends. This CDR3 has 17 residues. CDR3 in DNA: TGCGCCAGCAGCCCCGAGACAGGCAATATCTATAATTCACCCCTCCACTTT. Translating gives CASSPETGNIYNSPLHF.

There are a few counts of this clone. V gene TRBV9 combines with J gene TRBJ2-4; D is undetermined. Trimming shortened V by 0 bases and J by 7 bases, and 11 bases separated the two germline ends. The germline V gene has CDR1 SGDLS and CDR2 YYNGEE. This CDR3 is 14 amino acids long. The CDR3 nucleotides read TGTGCCAGCAGCGTAGGTCGAGAAGGGAACATTCAGTACTTC. The encoded protein is CASSVGREGNIQYF.

This chain uses TRBV11-2 with TRBJ1-2; tentatively, D is TRBD1 (5 bases). V dropped 4 bases and J dropped 4 bases, with 10 bases sitting between them. The CDR3 contains 13 residues. Germline V lookup: CDR1 SGHAT, CDR2 FQNNGV. CDR3 loop: CASSWPRGYGYTF. The CDR3 nucleotides read TGTGCCAGCAGCTGGCCTAGGGGCTATGGCTACACCTTC.

The table lists this clone with a few counts. The chain joins TRBV28 to TRBJ1-6, with D possibly TRBD1 on 6 matching bases. V lost 5 bases and J lost 7, with 33 bases in between. The CDR3 is made up of 21 amino acids. In germline, CDR1 is MDHEN, CDR2 SYDVKM. Here the CDR3 DNA reads TGTGCCAGCAGTCTAAACGCCTACAGGGCCAGGACGAAACTACTAAATTCACCCCTCCACTTT. Its protein product is CASSLNAYRARTKLLNSPLHF.

Only a few counts were recorded for this clone. This chain joins TRBV7-9 and TRBJ2-7, with 9 positions matching TRBD2. Germline V gives CDR1 SEHNR, CDR2 FQNEAQ (reference sequence). The CDR3 has 16 residues. Germline trimming cut 1 base from V and 0 bases from J; bases unmatched to any gene: 4. The DNA of the CDR3 is TGTGCCAGCAGCTTAGGTGGCGGGAGGGCCTCCTACGAGCAGTACTTC. Protein product: CASSLGGGRASYEQYF.

The gene calls are TRBV4-2 and TRBJ2-2, with 8 nucleotides matching TRBD2. Trimming took 0 bases from V and 4 from J; bases not matched to a gene: 10. From germline, CDR1 is LGHNA and CDR2 YNFKEQ. This CDR3 is 18 amino acids long. The CDR3 loop reads CASSQEFVGGGSTGELFF. The CDR3 bases are TGTGCCAGCAGCCAAGAATTTGTCGGCGGGGGGTCCACCGGGGAGCTGTTTTTT.

The chain combines TRBV2 with TRBJ1-1; 7 bases fit TRBD1. Germline V CDR1 and CDR2: SNHLY, FYNNEI. V dropped 6 bases and J dropped 5; count of bases not matched to a gene: 12. The CDR3 is 15 amino acids. This CDR3 reads CASSNSDRPGTEAFF. The CDR3 DNA sequence: TGTGCCAGCAGCAACTCGGACAGGCCGGGTACTGAAGCTTTCTTT.

As regards this clone: An end of the junction differs from the germline gene, which may be a read error. V gene TRBV30 combines with J gene TRBJ1-4; D is uncertain. Per germline, CDR1 GTSNPN and CDR2 SVGIG (reference sequence). CDR3 length: 12 residues. CDR3 sequence reads: CAGAATNEKLFF. The CDR3 DNA sequence: TGCGCTGGCGCCGCAACTAATGAAAAACTGTTTTTT.

This chain connects TRBV5-8 to TRBJ1-3; possibly TRBD1 for D (5 bases). This CDR3 comprises 16 residues. The germline CDR1 and CDR2 sequences are SGHTS and YDEGEE. V dropped 4 bases and J dropped 4 bases, with 18 bases sitting between them. DNA for the CDR3: TGTGCCAGCAGCCAAAAGACCAACGGGGACGGAAACACCATATATTTT. It translates to CASSQKTNGDGNTIYF.

The genes are TRBV6-5 and TRBJ1-5; 9 bases map to TRBD1. The trim removed 6 bases at V and 6 bases at J, leaving 6 bases unmatched. Germline V lookup: CDR1 MNHEY, CDR2 SVGAGI. The CDR3 has 14 residues. The CDR3 bases are TGTGCCAGCAGAGGACAGGGGAGGGGTCAGCCCCAGCATTTT. Protein product: CASRGQGRGQPQHF.

The chain links TRBV5-1 to TRBJ1-1, with D unresolved. This CDR3 spans 13 amino acids. Trimming cost V 0 bases and J 7 bases, with 10 bases left between them. Germline CDR1 SGHRS, CDR2 YFSETQ. The CDR3 nucleotides are TGCGCCAGCAGCTTGGATGACACCGATGAAGCTTTCTTT. The encoded protein is CASSLDDTDEAFF.

This clone showed up just a few times. The chain has TRBV25-1 and TRBJ2-3, with 10 bases matching TRBD2. The J segment lost 1 base and the V segment lost 5 bases, leaving 6 bases of the junction unmatched. This CDR3 is 16 amino acids long. From germline, CDR1 is MGHDK and CDR2 SYGVNS. The CDR3 region has the DNA TGTGCCAGCAGTACTAGGCTAGCGGGAGGCACAGATACGCAGTATTTT. Amino acid sequence: CASSTRLAGGTDTQYF.

CDR3: CASRPPGQLEQYF. The CDR3 nucleotides are TGTGCCAGCCGACCGCCAGGACAGCTCGAGCAGTACTTC. V gene TRBV6-6 combines with J gene TRBJ2-7; perhaps TRBD1 as D (6 bases). There are 13 residues in the CDR3. Germline V gives CDR1 MNHNY, CDR2 SVGAGI (reference sequence). With 8 bases removed from V and 6 bases from J, the gap between germline ends came to 17 bases.

The chain uses TRBV5-1 and TRBJ1-1; D is unresolved. The germline V gene has CDR1 SGHRS and CDR2 YFSETQ. V was shortened by 4 bases and J by 5 bases, with 18 bases between the two germline ends. The CDR3 contains 15 residues. Here the CDR3 DNA reads TGCGCCAGCAGCGCAAGCCCAGACGGAAGGACTGAAGCTTTCTTT. This encodes CASSASPDGRTEAFF.

This chain links TRBV7-2 with TRBJ1-6; D might be TRBD1 (6 bases). CDR3 size: 14 residues. The ends were cut back, 6 bases at V and 5 bases at J, with 11 bases in the middle. Per germline, CDR1 SGHTA and CDR2 FQGNSA. The CDR3 region has the DNA TGTGCCAGCAGTGTTACAGGGAATAATTCACCCCTCCACTTT. Protein sequence: CASSVTGNNSPLHF.

V is TRBV2 and J is TRBJ2-7; 9 nucleotides align to TRBD2. Germline lookup yields CDR1 SNHLY and CDR2 FYNNEI. With V trimmed by 5 bases and J by 2 bases, 4 bases remained unmatched. CDR3 length: 14 residues. The CDR3 bases are TGTGCCAGCAGTCAGACTAGCGGACCCTACGAGCAGTACTTC. Protein sequence: CASSQTSGPYEQYF.

V and J are TRBV5-6 and TRBJ2-3, with no clear D. This CDR3 contains 13 residues. V was pared by 0 bases and J by 4 bases, with 6 bases between. Germline V gene lookup returns CDR1 SGHDT and CDR2 YYEEEE. CDR3 residues: CASSLAIPDTQYF. In DNA form, the CDR3 reads TGTGCCAGCAGCTTGGCCATCCCAGATACGCAGTATTTT. Complete variable domain (other parts from reference TRBV5-6 and TRBJ2-3): DAGVTQSPTHLIKTRGQQVTLRCSPKSGHDTVSWYQQALGQGPQFIFQYYEEEERQRGNFPDRFSGHQFPNYSSELNVNALLLGDSALYLCASSLAIPDTQYFGPGTRLTVL.

The rearrangement uses TRBV28 and TRBJ1-6, with D perhaps TRBD1 (5 bases). Looked up from germline, CDR1 is MDHEN and CDR2 is SYDVKM. The CDR3 is 9 amino acids. The V end was cut by 8 bases, the J end by 13 bases, with 6 bases between. Written as DNA, the CDR3 is TGTGCCAGCGGGGCCCCCCTCCACTTT. It is translated as CASGAPLHF.